The 32 T cell receptor beta chains presented below share a single source sample, sequenced in a study of blood T cell repertoires in COVID-19. Sequencing was performed with immunoSEQ multiplex PCR; in TCRdb, only in-frame clones are kept and a portion is missing. This sample has 200,000 to 250,000 clones, with 80% to 90% found just once. The source material was peripheral blood. The source is a woman between 65 and 79 years old with acute or convalescent COVID-19.

The gene calls are TRBV6-1 and TRBJ2-1; tentative D call: TRBD2 (6 bases). V lost 4 bases and J lost 2, with 15 bases in between. The CDR3 has 16 residues. Looked up from germline, CDR1 is MNHNS and CDR2 is SASEGT. CDR3 residues: CASSGFPGVTYNEQFF. CDR3 sequence (DNA): TGTGCCAGCAGTGGTTTCCCGGGGGTCACCTACAATGAGCAGTTCTTC.

The chain joins TRBV19 to TRBJ1-5; TRBD1 might be the D (5 bases). The germline gives CDR1 LNHDA, CDR2 SQIVND (reference sequence). V lost 0 bases, J lost 2 bases, and 8 bases lay in between. CDR3 length: 15 residues. CDR3 sequence reads: CASSIEGEGNQPQHF. In DNA, the CDR3 is TGTGCCAGTAGTATAGAAGGGGAAGGCAATCAGCCCCAGCATTTT.

This chain joins TRBV7-9 and TRBJ1-1; D gene unclear. Per the germline V gene, CDR1 is SEHNR and CDR2 is FQNEAQ (reference sequence). The CDR3 extends over 15 amino acids. Trimming removed 1 base at V and 2 bases at J, with 11 bases between. Written as DNA, the CDR3 is TGTGCCAGCAGCTTAGGCGGGAACTCAAACACTGAAGCTTTCTTT. This gives the protein CASSLGGNSNTEAFF.

The genes are TRBV5-6 and TRBJ2-5; unclear D gene. The V end was cut by 2 bases, the J end by 5 bases, with 10 bases between. Germline CDR1 is SGHDT and CDR2 is YYEEEE. The CDR3 length is 13 residues. The CDR3 loop is CASSFAPEETQYF. In DNA form, the CDR3 reads TGTGCCAGCAGCTTCGCCCCGGAGGAGACCCAGTACTTC. The complete variable domain, with remaining parts taken from reference TRBV5-6 and TRBJ2-5, reads DAGVTQSPTHLIKTRGQQVTLRCSPKSGHDTVSWYQQALGQGPQFIFQYYEEEERQRGNFPDRFSGHQFPNYSSELNVNALLLGDSALYLCASSFAPEETQYFGPGTRLLVL.

This clone appeared a few times. The chain links TRBV7-2 to TRBJ1-6, with a weak D call TRBD1 (6 bases). The CDR3 covers 15 residues. V shed 5 bases and J shed 9 bases, with 17 bases lying between them. The germline V gene encodes CDR1 SGHTA and CDR2 FQGNSA. The CDR3 reads CASSHGGSGGSPLHF. CDR3 DNA: TGTGCCAGCAGCCATGGGGGCAGCGGTGGTTCACCCCTCCACTTT. Supplemented by reference TRBV7-2 and TRBJ1-6, the full variable domain reads GAGVSQSPSNKVTEKGKDVELRCDPISGHTALYWYRQSLGQGLEFLIYFQGNSAPDKSGLPSDRFSAERTGGSVSTLTIQRTQQEDSAVYLCASSHGGSGGSPLHFGNGTRLTVT.

The chain couples TRBV29-1 to TRBJ1-1; no definite D call. CDR3 size: 15 residues. Trimming removed 1 base from V and 3 bases from J, with 15 bases in between. Germline V CDR1 and CDR2: SQVTM, ANQGSEA. CDR3 loop: CSVEVVRRADTEAFF. In nucleotides, the CDR3 is TGCAGCGTTGAAGTCGTTAGGCGGGCGGACACTGAAGCTTTCTTT.

CDR3 in DNA: TGTGCCAGCAGCAGGGGACAGGGGGCGATGATCGAATCACCCCTCCACTTT. Amino acids: CASSRGQGAMIESPLHF. This chain connects TRBV7-9 to TRBJ1-6, with TRBD1 matching over 12 bases. The CDR3 extends over 17 amino acids. Per germline, CDR1 SEHNR and CDR2 FQNEAQ (reference sequence). The V segment lost 5 bases and the J segment 10 bases; nucleotides outside the gene matches: 12.

This chain connects TRBV5-6 to TRBJ2-3, with D maybe TRBD1 (5 bases). This CDR3 has 13 residues. Trimming took off 1 base at V and 5 bases at J, with 8 bases between the two ends. Germline V lookup: CDR1 SGHDT, CDR2 YYEEEE. The CDR3 region is CASSLKGVDTQYF. The CDR3, as DNA: TGTGCCAGCAGCTTGAAAGGGGTAGATACGCAGTATTTT.

This chain joins TRBV4-3 and TRBJ1-1; 12 positions match TRBD1. The CDR3 is 19 amino acids. Trimming cost V 4 bases and J 2 bases; bases outside gene matches: 14. In germline, CDR1 is LGHNA, CDR2 YSLEER. The CDR3 sequence: CASSLQTAGQGAGNTEAFF. The DNA of the CDR3 is TGCGCCAGCAGCCTTCAGACGGCGGGACAGGGGGCGGGTAACACTGAAGCTTTCTTT.

Concerning this clone itself: The same CDR3 can be traced to other DNA sequences in this sample. V is TRBV28 and J is TRBJ1-2; weak D call: TRBD1 (6 bases). Looked up from germline, CDR1 is MDHEN and CDR2 is SYDVKM. Trimming removed 5 bases at V and 2 bases at J, with 9 bases between. The length of the CDR3 is 13 residues. DNA for the CDR3: TGTGCCAGCAGTCCAGGGGTAAACTATGGCTACACCTTC. Encoded protein: CASSPGVNYGYTF.

The chain couples TRBV28 to TRBJ1-1; D is possibly TRBD1 (6 bases). The V end lost 6 bases, the J end lost 4 bases, and 15 bases lay between the germline ends. The germline V gene encodes CDR1 MDHEN and CDR2 SYDVKM. The CDR3 is made up of 14 amino acids. The CDR3 here is CASSSTGSRTEAFF. CDR3 DNA sequence: TGTGCCAGCAGCTCTACAGGGTCCCGCACTGAAGCTTTCTTT.

This clone was seen only once. This chain connects TRBV3-1 (or the pseudogene TRBV3-2) to TRBJ1-4; 11 bases are a match to TRBD1. The V segment lost 0 bases and the J segment 8 bases; nucleotides outside the gene matches: 5. CDR1 is LGHDT, CDR2 YNNKEL, per germline (reference sequence). This CDR3 region has 16 residues. CDR3 protein: CASSQDFRDRGEKLFF. In nucleotides, the CDR3 is TGTGCCAGCAGCCAAGATTTTCGGGACAGGGGGGAAAAACTGTTTTTT.

This clone was seen more than once but under ten times. The rearrangement joins TRBV9 to TRBJ1-3; D remains ambiguous. Germline values: CDR1 SGDLS, CDR2 YYNGEE. Trimming shortened V by 0 bases and J by 4 bases, and 11 bases separated the two germline ends. The CDR3 totals 15 residues. The CDR3 spells CASSVADITGNTIYF. CDR3 bases: TGTGCCAGCAGCGTAGCAGATATCACGGGAAACACCATATATTTT.

The V and J genes are TRBV2 and TRBJ1-2; D is ambiguous. With 4 bases removed from V and 4 bases from J, the gap between germline ends came to 16 bases. The CDR3 has 15 residues. Germline V gene data show CDR1 as SNHLY and CDR2 as FYNNEI. The CDR3 loop is CASSGGWSGAYGYTF. The CDR3 coding sequence is TGTGCCAGCAGTGGAGGGTGGAGCGGCGCCTATGGCTACACCTTC.

This chain links TRBV25-1 with TRBJ1-2; TRBD1 matches at 7 bases. From germline, CDR1 is MGHDK and CDR2 SYGVNS. The CDR3 covers 15 residues. V lost 0 bases, J lost 7 bases, and 8 bases stayed unmatched. CDR3 DNA: TGTGCCAGCAGTGAATATGACAGGGAAAGGAGTGGCTACACCTTC. This translates into CASSEYDRERSGYTF.

The rearrangement links TRBV30 to TRBJ2-5; a possible D gene is TRBD2 (6 bases). V gave up 3 bases and J gave up 5 bases, with 7 bases separating them. Per germline, CDR1 GTSNPN and CDR2 SVGIG (reference sequence). The CDR3 runs to 11 residues. The chain's CDR3 is CAWRGRETQYF. In DNA, the CDR3 is TGTGCCTGGAGGGGGAGGGAGACCCAGTACTTC.

The chain links TRBV4-1 to TRBJ1-4; D possibly corresponds to TRBD1 (5 bases). The CDR3 extends over 14 amino acids. Trimming left V 1 base short and J 8 bases short, with 11 bases between. The germline V gene has CDR1 MGHRA and CDR2 YSYEKL. The CDR3 nucleotides read TGCGCCAGCAGCCAAGGGGGCCGTACGGAAAAACTGTTTTTT. This gives the protein CASSQGGRTEKLFF.

This clone has only a few counts. The J gene is TRBJ2-6, the V gene TRBV28; 8 bases align to TRBD1. The CDR3 loop spans 17 amino acids. CDR1 and CDR2 from the germline V gene are MDHEN and SYDVKM. V lost 5 bases, J lost 2 bases, and 8 bases stayed unmatched. The CDR3 DNA reads as TGTGCCAGCAGTCCCCGGACAGGGAAGGCTGGGGCCAACGTCCTGACTTTC. Protein product: CASSPRTGKAGANVLTF.

The rearrangement joins TRBV10-3 to TRBJ2-2, with 8 bases identical to TRBD1. This CDR3 has 14 residues. Germline V lookup: CDR1 ENHRY, CDR2 SYGVKD. Trimming at V came to 9 bases and at J to 6 bases, leaving 9 bases not matched to a gene. The CDR3 is CAIRFEQGAGELFF. The CDR3 DNA sequence: TGTGCCATACGTTTCGAACAGGGGGCCGGGGAGCTGTTTTTT.

The chain uses TRBV3-1 (or the pseudogene TRBV3-2) and TRBJ1-5; 7 bases line up with TRBD1. V was clipped by 0 bases and J by 2 bases; unmatched bases: 19. The CDR3 has 21 residues. Germline V lookup: CDR1 LGHDT, CDR2 YNNKEL (reference sequence). The chain's CDR3 is CASSQEAPRGRLPGGNQPQHF. The DNA for the CDR3 is TGTGCCAGCAGCCAAGAAGCGCCGAGGGGGCGCCTCCCCGGAGGCAATCAGCCCCAGCATTTT.

CDR3 nucleotide sequence: TGTGCCTTGGGACAGGTGAAGACCTACGAGCAGTACTTC. It translates to CALGQVKTYEQYF. The V and J genes are TRBV30 and TRBJ2-7; 8 bases map to TRBD1. The CDR3 runs 13 residues. Trimming took 7 bases from V and 2 from J; bases not matched to a gene: 7. Looked up from germline, CDR1 is GTSNPN and CDR2 is SVGIG (reference sequence).

The chain uses TRBV6-4 and TRBJ2-1; TRBD2 aligns across 12 bases. The CDR3 totals 15 residues. The junction had 5 bases not matched to a gene; V was cut back by 5 bases and J by 6 bases. The germline gives CDR1 MRHNA, CDR2 SNTAGT. The CDR3 loop reads CASSPLAGGSNEQFF. The CDR3 DNA reads as TGTGCCAGCAGTCCCCTAGCGGGGGGGTCCAATGAGCAGTTCTTC.

V and J are TRBV5-1 and TRBJ2-1; D possibly corresponds to TRBD1 (5 bases). The length of the CDR3 is 14 residues. Looked up from germline, CDR1 is SGHRS and CDR2 is YFSETQ. Trimming took 0 bases from V and 10 from J, leaving 14 bases between them. The DNA for the CDR3 is TGCGCCAGCAGCTTGGGTGGCAGGAACAGGGAGCAGTTCTTC. Its protein product is CASSLGGRNREQFF.

The rearrangement links TRBV6-2 or TRBV6-3 to TRBJ2-3; D is possibly TRBD1 (5 bases). This CDR3 is 16 amino acids long. V dropped 1 base and J dropped 5 bases, with 16 bases sitting between them. CDR1 and CDR2 from the germline V gene are MNHEY and SVGEGT. The CDR3 DNA reads TGTGCCAGCAGTTACTTGGGGCGGCAGGGTGGAGATACGCAGTATTTT. Translated: CASSYLGRQGGDTQYF.

The V gene is TRBV18, the J gene TRBJ1-3; D not certain. CDR3 size: 17 residues. CDR1 KGHSH and CDR2 LQKENI come from the germline V gene. V dropped 0 bases and J dropped 0 bases, with 12 bases sitting between them. The CDR3 bases are TGTGCCAGCTCACCACCGGCGGGCCGTTCCTCTGGAAACACCATATATTTT. Encoded protein: CASSPPAGRSSGNTIYF.

This clone has just one count. The V call is TRBV5-1, the J call TRBJ2-7; 10 bases map to TRBD2. V lost 0 bases to trimming and J lost 6 bases; unmatched junction nucleotides: 6. The V gene's germline CDR1 is SGHRS and CDR2 YFSETQ. The CDR3 length is 15 residues. DNA for the CDR3: TGCGCCAGCAGCTTGGTCCTAGCGGGGGAATCCGAGCAGTACTTC. It specifies CASSLVLAGESEQYF.

This clone turned up a few times. This chain links TRBV6-5 with TRBJ1-2, with a weak D call TRBD1 (6 bases). Germline lookup yields CDR1 MNHEY and CDR2 SVGAGI. CDR3 length: 14 residues. Trimming left V 7 bases short and J 2 bases short, with 14 bases between. CDR3 DNA: TGTGCCAGCAACACCGCACAGGGCAACTATGGCTACACCTTC. Amino acids: CASNTAQGNYGYTF.

The J gene is TRBJ1-2, the V gene TRBV4-3, with D unresolved. From germline, CDR1 is LGHNA and CDR2 YSLEER. Trimming cost V 0 bases and J 4 bases, with 24 bases left between them. There are 19 residues in the CDR3. CDR3 amino acids: CASSQEFLGSQPGGYGYTF. The CDR3 region has the DNA TGCGCCAGCAGCCAAGAATTCCTCGGGAGTCAGCCCGGAGGCTATGGCTACACCTTC.

For this clone: A junction boundary mismatches the germline segment, possibly from a read error. The same CDR3 also results from other DNA sequences found in this sample. V gene TRBV6-5 combines with J gene TRBJ2-7; 11 bases match TRBD1. From germline, CDR1 is MNHEY and CDR2 SVGAGI. The CDR3 has 15 residues. This CDR3 is CASSKDRGHSYEQYF. The CDR3 DNA reads as TGCGCCAGCAGTAAGGACAGGGGGCATTCCTACGAGCAGTACTTC.

The V gene is TRBV27, the J gene TRBJ1-3, with a weak D call TRBD1 (5 bases). Germline CDR1 MNHEY, CDR2 SMNVEV (reference sequence). V lost 5 bases, J lost 2 bases, and 10 bases lay in between. The CDR3 is 14 amino acids. Written as DNA, the CDR3 is TGTGCCAGCAGTCCCGGGACTACTGGAAACACCATATATTTT. It specifies CASSPGTTGNTIYF.

The chain carries TRBV5-5 and TRBJ2-3; TRBD1 agrees at 9 bases. CDR3 length: 14 amino acids. V lost 3 bases, J lost 3 bases, and 2 bases stayed unmatched. CDR1 is SGHKS, CDR2 YYEKEE, per germline (reference sequence). The CDR3 DNA sequence: TGTGCCAGCAGCTCGGGGACAGGGACAGATACGCAGTATTTT. As protein: CASSSGTGTDTQYF.

The chain uses TRBV27 and TRBJ1-4, with TRBD1 matching over 7 bases. The CDR3 is 14 residues long. V lost 3 bases and J lost 5; bases outside the gene matches: 3. Germline loops: CDR1 MNHEY, CDR2 SMNVEV (reference sequence). The CDR3 nucleotides are TGTGCCAGCAGTTTTTCGACAGGGAATGAAAAACTGTTTTTT. Translation: CASSFSTGNEKLFF.